The T cell receptor beta chain under discussion was sequenced for a study of cytomegalovirus exposure and HLA in healthy donors. The PCR contained 60 Vbeta and 13 Jbeta primers. Only in-frame clones appear in the TCRdb table, and some are missing; sequencing was by immunoSEQ multiplex PCR. Seen here are 100,000 to 150,000 clones, over 75% observed once, and the top ten hold 9.5% to 15%. Germline V gene sequence: CDR1 SGHRS, CDR2 YFSETQ. V gave up 0 bases and J gave up 0 bases, with 4 bases separating them. This CDR3 comprises 14 residues. The chain is built from TRBV5-1 and TRBJ1-3; D remains unclear. The specimen was PBMCs. This TCR derives from a woman aged 40 to 50 in good health and CMV-seropositive. The chain's CDR3 is CASSLGSSGNTIYF. The CDR3 region has the DNA TGCGCCAGCAGCTTGGGCAGCTCTGGAAACACCATATATTTT.